This is a list of T cell receptor beta chains from one sample in a study of T cells in Graves' hyperthyroidism and ophthalmopathy. TCRdb fed the multiplex PCR reads into MiXCR, producing one record per CDR3 protein. The sample records 300,000 to 400,000 distinct CDR3 sequences, around 13% being singletons. Sequencing was done on a sample of blood. The receptors derive from a woman younger than 30 with Graves' hyperthyroidism. Both conserved end residues are part of each CDR3. The D gene is left open where the match is weak. The size of a clone is reported for some rows only, either as once, few or many, or as a class for expanded clones.

J: TRBJ2-7
D: -
V: TRBV28
size: many
CDR3: CASSLGTPDEQYF
DNA: TGTGCCAGCAGTCTAGGGACCCCCGACGAGCAGTACTTC

J: TRBJ1-5
D: -
V: TRBV11-2
size: -
CDR3: CASSLGGQGGQPQHF
DNA: TGTGCCAGCAGCTTAGGAGGGCAGGGAGGCCAGCCCCAGCATTTT

J: TRBJ1-1
D: -
V: TRBV29-1
size: many
CDR3: CSVEKQGNTEAFF
DNA: TGCAGCGTTGAAAAACAGGGGAACACTGAAGCTTTCTTT

J: TRBJ1-5
D: -
V: TRBV28
size: many
CDR3: CASSKPGTANQPQHF
DNA: TGTGCCAGCAGCAAGCCCGGGACGGCGAATCAGCCCCAGCATTTT

J: TRBJ1-4
D: -
V: TRBV6-1
size: many
CDR3: CASSYDFGEKLFF
DNA: TGTGCCAGCAGTTACGATTTCGGGGAAAAACTGTTTTTT

J: TRBJ2-7
D: TRBD1
V: TRBV28
size: many
CDR3: CASSLEGTGDYEQYF
DNA: TGTGCCAGCAGTTTAGAGGGGACAGGGGACTACGAGCAGTACTTC

J: TRBJ1-1
D: TRBD1
V: TRBV28
size: many
CDR3: CASSFSFGTGGTEAFF
DNA: TGTGCCAGCAGTTTCAGCTTCGGGACAGGGGGAACTGAAGCTTTCTTT

J: TRBJ2-1
D: TRBD2
V: TRBV20-1
size: many
CDR3: CSARDILAGVNEQFF
DNA: TGCAGTGCTAGAGATATCCTAGCGGGAGTAAATGAGCAGTTCTTC

J: TRBJ2-3
D: TRBD2
V: TRBV5-1
size: -
CDR3: CASSPWTSGGDTDTQYF
DNA: TGCGCCAGCAGCCCGTGGACTAGCGGGGGGGACACAGATACGCAGTATTTT

J: TRBJ1-5
D: TRBD1
V: TRBV20-1
size: -
CDR3: CSAAQGSNQPQHF
DNA: TGCAGTGCTGCACAGGGGAGCAATCAGCCCCAGCATTTT

J: TRBJ2-5
D: -
V: TRBV2
size: many
CDR3: CASRGAAGQETQYF
DNA: TGTGCCAGCAGGGGGGCAGCGGGACAAGAGACCCAGTACTTC

J: TRBJ1-6
D: TRBD1
V: TRBV5-1
size: many
CDR3: CASSLDRGVRSPLHF
DNA: TGCGCCAGCAGCTTGGACAGGGGAGTAAGGTCACCCCTCCACTTT

J: TRBJ1-2
D: -
V: TRBV3-1
size: many
CDR3: CASSQGRYGYTF
DNA: TGTGCCAGCAGCCAAGGACGGTATGGCTACACCTTC

J: TRBJ1-1
D: -
V: TRBV4-1
size: many
CDR3: CASSQEGSPNTEAFF
DNA: TGCGCCAGCAGCCAAGAGGGTTCCCCGAACACTGAAGCTTTCTTT

J: TRBJ2-1
D: TRBD1
V: TRBV18
size: -
CDR3: CASSPRDRGYWDEQFF
DNA: TGTGCCAGCTCACCACGGGACAGAGGCTATTGGGATGAGCAGTTCTTC